A single TCR beta chain is shown here with its context. The entry originates in a study of blood T cell repertoires in COVID-19. For the study at large: PBMCs, B-cell-depleted T cells, or T cells provided the cDNA or gDNA that made up the material.

Repertoires were generated with immunoSEQ multiplex PCR, while TCRdb's copy carries only in-frame clones and drops some. The data hold around 140,000 clones, with approximately 80% observed a single time. Trimming stripped 2 bases from V and 0 bases from J, with 11 bases between. This CDR3 region has 15 residues. In germline, CDR1 is SGHDT, CDR2 YYEEEE. The source material was peripheral blood. The chain joins TRBV5-6 to TRBJ1-2; unclear D gene. The origin of this receptor is a woman in her sixties or seventies with acute or convalescent COVID-19. The CDR3 coding sequence is TGTGCCAGCAGCTTTGGGAGGGCCCCTAACTATGGCTACACCTTC. Its translation is CASSFGRAPNYGYTF.